In its sample, the clone carrying this TCR beta chain was seen many times. Its antigen remains unidentified. The entry originates in a study of T cells in Graves' hyperthyroidism and ophthalmopathy. Notes on the study in general: Within blood appeared most thyroid clonotypes that had expanded above 0.001.

The CDR3 regions of TCR beta were amplified from RNA transcripts. When the TCR CDR3 underwent first-round RT-PCR, the HTBI primer set was used. Each CDR3 protein gets one entry after TCRdb re-called the multiplex PCR reads with MiXCR. The sample has 500,000 to 650,000 distinct CDR3 sequences; around 13% are singletons. Researchers barred patients who had uncontrolled infection, other autoimmune disease, pregnancy or lactation. Thyroid ultrasound and orbital computed tomography, with clinical symptoms and serum thyroxine and TRAb, informed diagnoses. Material for sequencing was blood. The origin of this receptor is a woman between 50 and 59 years old with Graves' ophthalmopathy.

CDR3 bases: TGTGCTAGTGGTTTAGTTGAAGAGACCCAGTACTTC. As protein: CASGLVEETQYF. The V gene is TRBV12-5, the J gene TRBJ2-5; D call uncertain. V was cut by 3 bases and J by 3 bases, with 5 bases left in between. The CDR3 spans 12 residues. Germline-derived CDR1 and CDR2 are LGHNT and FRNRAP.